Below are 25 T cell receptor beta chains sequenced from a single sample in a study of T cells in Graves' hyperthyroidism and ophthalmopathy. It was RNA transcripts that yielded the amplified TCR beta CDR3 regions. The TCR CDR3 first-round RT-PCR relied on the HTBI primer set. TCRdb called the multiplex PCR reads again in MiXCR, with one record for every CDR3 protein. The sample has a few hundred thousand distinct CDR3 sequences; roughly 20% are singletons. The sequencing sample was made of blood. The source is a man younger than 45 with Graves' ophthalmopathy.

This clonotype has a handful of counts. J is TRBJ2-3 and V is TRBV3-1, with a tentative D call TRBD1 (6 bases). This CDR3 is 17 amino acids long. Per germline, CDR1 LGHDT and CDR2 YNNKEL (reference sequence). V was trimmed by 4 bases and J by 1 base, leaving 18 bases between them. The CDR3 is CASSPKRGHLRTDTQYF. As DNA, the CDR3 is TGTGCCAGCAGCCCCAAAAGGGGACATCTCCGCACAGATACGCAGTATTTT.

Notes on this clonotype: The junction and the germline gene differ at one end; a read error may be behind it. The chain uses TRBV10-3 and TRBJ2-1; TRBD1 or TRBD2 may be the D gene (5 bases each). Per the germline V gene, CDR1 is ENHRY and CDR2 is SYGVKD. CDR3 length equals 16 residues. The CDR3 nucleotides are TGTACCATCAGTGGAGCCCGGGGCGGAACCTACAATGAGCAGTTCTTC. Translation: CTISGARGGTYNEQFF.

J is TRBJ1-6 and V is TRBV28; D is uncertain. The CDR3 runs 11 residues. The V end was cut by 5 bases, the J end by 10 bases, with 6 bases between. CDR1 MDHEN and CDR2 SYDVKM come from the germline V gene. CDR3 protein: CASSQDSPLHF. CDR3 DNA sequence: TGTGCCAGCAGTCAGGACTCACCCCTCCACTTT.

The chain has TRBV27 and TRBJ2-6, with D tentatively TRBD1 (5 bases). V was cut by 0 bases and J by 2 bases, with 8 bases left in between. The CDR3 has 16 amino acids. Germline CDR1 reads MNHEY; CDR2 reads SMNVEV (reference sequence). The CDR3 DNA reads as TGTGCCAGCAGTTTATCACAGGTGGCTGGGGCCAACGTCCTGACTTTC. It encodes CASSLSQVAGANVLTF.

This clonotype has a handful of counts. The rearrangement joins TRBV28 to TRBJ2-3; 8 bases line up with TRBD1. The CDR3 contains 16 residues. Germline loops: CDR1 MDHEN, CDR2 SYDVKM. The J segment lost 2 bases and the V segment lost 6 bases, leaving 10 bases of the junction unmatched. The CDR3 DNA follows: TGTGCCAGCAGCCTATACGAGGGACAGGTCACAGATACGCAGTATTTT. This translates into CASSLYEGQVTDTQYF. The complete variable domain, with remaining parts taken from reference TRBV28 and TRBJ2-3, reads DVKVTQSSRYLVKRTGEKVFLECVQDMDHENMFWYRQDPGLGLRLIYFSYDVKMKEKGDIPEGYSVSREKKERFSLILESASTNQTSMYLCASSLYEGQVTDTQYFGPGTRLTVL.

This clonotype was seen many times. The V and J genes are TRBV7-2 and TRBJ2-3, with 11 bases matching TRBD2. The CDR3 sequence is 16 residues long. Germline-derived CDR1 and CDR2 are SGHTA and FQGNSA. V shed 3 bases, J shed 7 bases, and the junction held 9 bases outside the gene matches. The CDR3 loop reads CASSFRSLAGGNTQYF. The CDR3 nucleotides are TGTGCCAGCAGCTTCAGGAGTCTAGCGGGAGGAAATACGCAGTATTTT.

The rearrangement links TRBV14 to TRBJ2-1, with TRBD2 matching over 10 bases. Trimming removed 1 base from V and 3 bases from J; junction bases left unmatched: 3. Per germline, CDR1 SGHDN and CDR2 FVKESK. CDR3 length: 16 amino acids. CDR3 residues: CASSQGGLADYNEQFF. CDR3 nucleotide sequence: TGTGCCAGCAGCCAAGGCGGACTAGCGGACTACAATGAGCAGTTCTTC.

The chain couples TRBV7-9 to TRBJ2-5; the match to TRBD2 covers 9 bases. This CDR3 spans 16 amino acids. Losses at the gene ends were 2 bases for V and 2 bases for J; bases not matched to a gene: 6. Per germline, CDR1 SEHNR and CDR2 FQNEAQ (reference sequence). CDR3 bases: TGTGCCAGCAGCTTACGGCTAGCGGGAAATCAAGAGACCCAGTACTTC. Encoded protein: CASSLRLAGNQETQYF.

CDR3 nucleotide sequence: TGTGCCAGCAGGGGGGGGATGGGGAATGCGAACACCGGGGAGCTGTTTTTT. Protein: CASRGGMGNANTGELFF. The chain recombines TRBV11-2 with TRBJ2-2, with 7 bases fitting TRBD2. The germline gives CDR1 SGHAT, CDR2 FQNNGV. The CDR3 sequence is 17 residues long. Losses at the gene ends were 6 bases for V and 0 bases for J; bases not matched to a gene: 10. Complete variable domain (other parts from reference TRBV11-2 and TRBJ2-2): EAGVAQSPRYKIIEKRQSVAFWCNPISGHATLYWYQQILGQGPKLLIQFQNNGVVDDSQLPKDRFSAERLKGVDSTLKIQPAKLEDSAVYLCASRGGMGNANTGELFFGEGSRLTVL.

This clonotype has a count of ten or more. This sequence joins TRBV18 and TRBJ1-1, with D unclear. Germline assignment: CDR1 KGHSH and CDR2 LQKENI. The ends were cut back, 3 bases at V and 5 bases at J, with 7 bases in the middle. The CDR3 loop spans 12 amino acids. In nucleotides, the CDR3 is TGTGCCAGCTCACCCACGAGGACTGAAGCTTTCTTT. It encodes CASSPTRTEAFF.

The chain recombines TRBV6-1 with TRBJ2-7; D remains ambiguous. The ends were cut back, 5 bases at V and 0 bases at J, with 17 bases in the middle. This CDR3 has 16 residues. The germline CDR1 and CDR2 sequences are MNHNS and SASEGT. In nucleotides, the CDR3 is TGTGCCAGCAGTTCCCTACTGGGCTGGAGCTCCTACGAGCAGTACTTC. Protein sequence: CASSSLLGWSSYEQYF.

V usage is TRBV6-9 and J usage is TRBJ2-5, with 7 positions matching TRBD1. The germline CDR1 and CDR2 sequences are MNHGY and SVAAGI. The trim removed 2 bases at V and 4 bases at J, leaving 7 bases unmatched. The CDR3 has 15 amino acids. As DNA, the CDR3 is TGTGCCAGCAGTTATGAGGGGGCCCCCTCAGAGACCCAGTACTTC. This sequence encodes CASSYEGAPSETQYF.

This clonotype has a count of ten or more. V usage is TRBV30 and J usage is TRBJ2-2; tentative D call: TRBD1 (5 bases). The CDR3 extends over 13 amino acids. Deletions cut 1 base from V and 5 bases from J, with 8 bases between. Germline V gives CDR1 GTSNPN, CDR2 SVGIG (reference sequence). CDR3 coding DNA: TGTGCCTGGAGTGCAGGGCGGACCGGGGAGCTGTTTTTT. Amino acids: CAWSAGRTGELFF.

The chain has TRBV27 and TRBJ2-7; D is possibly TRBD1 (6 bases). Deletions cut 7 bases from V and 7 bases from J, with 14 bases between. Germline V gene lookup returns CDR1 MNHEY and CDR2 SMNVEV (reference sequence). The CDR3 spans 12 residues. The CDR3 DNA follows: TGTGCCAGCACGGGCTGGGGGCGGGAGCAGTACTTC. It codes for CASTGWGREQYF.

The V call is TRBV10-2, the J call TRBJ2-1; the match to TRBD1 covers 7 bases. With 0 bases clipped from V and 9 bases from J, the junction kept 2 bases outside the gene matches. Germline CDR1 is WSHSY and CDR2 is SAAADI. This CDR3 has 13 amino acids. The CDR3 DNA is TGCGCCAGCAGTGAGTCCCGGACAGGTGAGCAGTTCTTC. This codes for CASSESRTGEQFF.

This clonotype was detected only a few times. The chain employs TRBV9 and TRBJ2-3, with 8 bases identical to TRBD1. With 0 bases clipped from V and 1 base from J, the junction kept 4 bases outside the gene matches. The CDR3 sequence is 16 residues long. Per the germline V gene, CDR1 is SGDLS and CDR2 is YYNGEE. The DNA for the CDR3 is TGTGCCAGCAGCGTAGCCCCGGGACAGGGCACAGATACGCAGTATTTT. Translation gives CASSVAPGQGTDTQYF.

The rearrangement links TRBV3-1 to TRBJ2-5; the match to TRBD2 covers 7 bases. Trimming removed 0 bases from V and 5 bases from J; junction bases left unmatched: 12. Germline CDR1 and CDR2: LGHDT and YNNKEL (reference sequence). The CDR3 consists of 17 residues. The CDR3 loop is CASSQESGAGATETQYF. DNA of the CDR3: TGTGCCAGCAGCCAAGAAAGCGGGGCGGGAGCGACGGAGACCCAGTACTTC.

This chain uses TRBV28 with TRBJ1-2; D unresolved. There are 15 residues in the CDR3. V gave up 10 bases and J gave up 3 bases, with 21 bases separating them. Looked up from germline, CDR1 is MDHEN and CDR2 is SYDVKM. CDR3 sequence (DNA): TGTGCCATCAGGTTTCGCCCCAACACGGACTATGGCTACACCTTC. Amino acids: CAIRFRPNTDYGYTF.

Comment on this clonotype: One junction end does not reproduce the germline sequence, and a read error may be involved. The J gene is TRBJ1-1, the V gene TRBV19, with TRBD1 as a possible D gene (6 bases). Germline V gives CDR1 LNHDA, CDR2 SQIVND (reference sequence). The CDR3 sequence is 14 residues long. The CDR3 DNA reads TGTGCCAGTATTATAACAGGGCGGAACACTGAAGCTTTCTTT. Translating gives CASIITGRNTEAFF.

This chain connects TRBV20-1 to TRBJ1-3, with D unclear. Germline V gives CDR1 DFQATT, CDR2 SNEGSKA (reference sequence). The V gene lost 4 bases and the J gene lost 0 bases, with 13 bases spanning the gap. The CDR3 extends over 15 amino acids. CDR3 bases: TGCAGTGCTACCTCAGACGGAACCTCTGGAAACACCATATATTTT. Protein: CSATSDGTSGNTIYF.

The rearrangement links TRBV18 to TRBJ1-6; TRBD1 matches 9 bases. CDR1 KGHSH and CDR2 LQKENI come from the germline V gene. The length of the CDR3 is 16 residues. V was pared by 4 bases and J by 7 bases, with 8 bases of the junction left unmatched. The CDR3 sequence: CASSLGRDRANSPLHF. CDR3 nucleotide sequence: TGTGCCAGCTCACTGGGCCGGGACAGGGCGAATTCACCCCTCCACTTT.

As DNA, the CDR3 is TGTGCCAGCAGTGAATCGTTAGGGACCTACGAGCAGTACTTC. This codes for CASSESLGTYEQYF. The rearrangement joins TRBV25-1 to TRBJ2-7, with D unclear. Trimming took 1 base from V and 2 from J, leaving 9 bases between them. The CDR3 contains 14 residues. Germline-derived CDR1 and CDR2 are MGHDK and SYGVNS.

This clonotype appeared a few times. The chain combines TRBV18 with TRBJ1-4, with D unclear. The ends were cut back, 3 bases at V and 8 bases at J, with 13 bases in the middle. CDR3 length: 14 amino acids. Germline CDR1 reads KGHSH; CDR2 reads LQKENI. CDR3 loop: CASSPSVFGEKLFF. The CDR3 DNA reads TGTGCCAGCTCACCGTCTGTATTCGGAGAAAAACTGTTTTTT.

The rearrangement uses TRBV5-5 and TRBJ1-1; TRBD1 agrees at 7 bases. Trimming removed 2 bases from V and 5 bases from J; junction bases left unmatched: 12. The CDR3 runs 16 residues. Germline V gene sequence: CDR1 SGHKS, CDR2 YYEKEE (reference sequence). This chain's CDR3 is CASSFETGRGGTEAFF. For the CDR3, the DNA is TGTGCCAGCAGCTTCGAGACAGGGAGGGGTGGAACTGAAGCTTTCTTT. The full variable domain, completed using reference TRBV5-5 and TRBJ1-1, is DAGVTQSPTHLIKTRGQQVTLRCSPISGHKSVSWYQQVLGQGPQFIFQYYEKEERGRGNFPDRFSARQFPNYSSELNVNALLLGDSALYLCASSFETGRGGTEAFFGQGTRLTVV.

The V and J genes are TRBV5-1 and TRBJ2-7, with 10 bases matching TRBD2. From germline, CDR1 is SGHRS and CDR2 YFSETQ. Trimming cost V 4 bases and J 3 bases; bases outside gene matches: 13. The CDR3 length is 17 residues. This chain's CDR3 is CASSDWRLAGESYEQYF. For the CDR3, the DNA is TGCGCCAGCAGCGATTGGCGGCTAGCGGGGGAGAGCTACGAGCAGTACTTC.